Shown below are 32 T cell receptor beta chains from a single sample sequenced in a study of T cells in women clearing cervical HPV infection (dated by TCRdb to the late 2010s). Library preparation employed the immunoSEQ multiplex PCR assay. The source is immuneACCESS, and TCRdb retained only in-frame sequences with V and J called. Part of the clones is not carried over; for the studies checked, unresolved V genes explain less than half of this, and the remainder is unexplained. For this sample, the table gives about 35,000 clones. The top ten hold around 1.6% of the sample. Sequencing was performed on blood buffy coat. These receptor sequences come from a woman between 18 and 69 years old with a cervical HPV16 infection that either progressed to CIN3+ or cleared (not recorded which).

With regard to this clone: The read is 3 residues too short to cover the CDR3 end, so that end is filled in from the germline J gene. The rearrangement joins TRBV30 to TRBJ1-1; unclear D gene. This CDR3 comprises 12 residues. V was trimmed by 3 bases and J by 7 bases, leaving 12 bases between them. Germline V gene lookup returns CDR1 GTSNPN and CDR2 SVGIG (reference sequence). CDR3 sequence: CAWSWVSGEAFF. CDR3 bases read: TGTGCCTGGAGCTGGGTATCAGGTGAA. Using reference TRBV30 and TRBJ1-1 for the parts outside the CDR3, the full variable domain is SQTIHQWPATLVQPVGSPLSLECTVEGTSNPNLYWYRQAAGRGLQLLFYSVGIGQISSEVPQNLSASRPQDRQFILSSKKLLLSDSGFYLCAWSWVSGEAFFGQGTRLTVV.

With respect to this clone: The DNA ends 3 residues before the CDR3 does, and the rest of the CDR3 is filled in from the germline J gene. The rearrangement uses TRBV20-1 and TRBJ2-5; the D gene is possibly TRBD1 (5 bases). Germline assignment: CDR1 DFQATT and CDR2 SNEGSKA (reference sequence). CDR3 length: 12 amino acids. V was clipped by 4 bases and J by 0 bases, with 6 bases between them. CDR3 protein: CSATGNQETQYF. The part of the CDR3 DNA that was read is TGCAGTGCTACAGGGAACCAAGAGACC.

As for this clone: The CDR3 is cut off 3 residues early in the read; its end comes from the germline J gene. This specimen includes other DNA sequences encoding the same CDR3. The chain couples TRBV30 to TRBJ1-3, with 7 nucleotides matching TRBD1. Germline V lookup: CDR1 GTSNPN, CDR2 SVGIG (reference sequence). The CDR3 runs to 15 residues. With 3 bases clipped from V and 8 bases from J, the junction kept 13 bases outside the gene matches. Incomplete CDR3 DNA: TGTGCCTGGAGCCCCCCGACAGGGACGGTACACACC. It yields the protein CAWSPPTGTVHT. The CDR3, in full, reads CAWSPPTGTVHTIYF.

Worth noting for this clone: The sequence runs out 3 residues before the end of the CDR3; the remainder is reconstructed from the germline J gene. The rearrangement links TRBV20-1 to TRBJ2-7; 7 bases are shared with TRBD1. With V trimmed by 7 bases and J by 1 base, 1 base remained unmatched. This CDR3 comprises 11 residues. The germline CDR1 and CDR2 sequences are DFQATT and SNEGSKA (reference sequence). CDR3 DNA (partial): TGCAGTGTGGGACAGTCCTACGAG. The encoded protein is CSVGQSYE. The full CDR3 reads CSVGQSYEQYF.

Turning to this clone: The read comes to an end 3 residues before the CDR3 does, leaving the germline J gene to fill in the end. The V and J genes are TRBV20-1 and TRBJ2-3; 9 bases align to TRBD2. The V and J ends lost 5 bases and 6 bases, in that order; junction bases with no gene match: 12. The CDR3 totals 15 residues. Germline CDR1 and CDR2: DFQATT and SNEGSKA (reference sequence). Incomplete CDR3 DNA: TGCAGTGCTCGACCCCCTAGCGGGAAATCGGATACG. The encoded protein is CSARPPSGKSDT. The complete CDR3 reads CSARPPSGKSDTQYF.

Regarding this clone: The read terminates 3 residues before the CDR3 end, so the remaining end is supplied by the germline J gene. The chain uses TRBV30 and TRBJ1-4, with D tentatively TRBD1 (6 bases). The CDR3 is made up of 15 amino acids. CDR1 and CDR2 from the germline V gene are GTSNPN and SVGIG (reference sequence). CDR3 bases read: TGTGCCTGGAGTTTGGCAACAGGGACGGGTTCACCA. This translates into CAWSLATGTGSP. The whole CDR3 reads CAWSLATGTGSPLFF.

Points on this clone: The sequenced fragment ends 3 residues before the CDR3 boundary, so the rest is inferred from the germline J gene. V usage is TRBV7-3 and J usage is TRBJ1-1; no firm D call. The CDR3 length is 13 residues. CDR1 and CDR2 (germline): SGHTA, FQGTGA. V lost 3 bases to trimming and J lost 1 base, with 6 bases between them. Here the CDR3 reads CASSFNWNTEAFF. The DNA read from the CDR3 is TGTGCCAGCAGCTTTAACTGGAACACTGAA.

As for this clone: The DNA ends 3 residues before the CDR3 does, and the rest of the CDR3 is filled in from the germline J gene. J is TRBJ1-6 and V is TRBV12-5, with 7 bases matching TRBD1. Germline CDR1 LGHNT, CDR2 FRNRAP. Unmatched junction bases numbered 1, after V lost 1 base and J lost 7 bases. This CDR3 is 14 amino acids long. This CDR3 reads CASGLAQGNSPLHF. The covered CDR3 bases are TGTGCTAGTGGTTTGGCACAGGGGAATTCACCC.

A word on this clone: The CDR3 end falls 3 residues outside the read, so it is completed with the germline J gene. This sequence joins TRBV7-8 and TRBJ2-7, with 7 bases lining up with TRBD1. J gave up 3 bases and V 5 bases, and 7 bases lay outside the gene matches. Germline CDR1 and CDR2: SGHVS and FQNEAQ. The CDR3 runs to 14 residues. The chain's CDR3 is CASSNRQGLYEQYF. CDR3 DNA (partial): TGTGCCAGCAGCAATCGACAGGGTCTCTACGAG. Full variable domain (missing parts from reference TRBV7-8 and TRBJ2-7): GAGVSQSPRYKVAKRGQDVALRCDPISGHVSLFWYQQALGQGPEFLTYFQNEAQLDKSGLPSDRFFAERPEGSVSTLKIQRTQQEDSAVYLCASSNRQGLYEQYFGPGTRLTVT.

With respect to this clone: The read comes to an end 3 residues before the CDR3 does, leaving the germline J gene to fill in the end. The V gene is TRBV7-2, the J gene TRBJ2-2; no clear D. The CDR3 totals 14 residues. Germline assignment: CDR1 SGHTA and CDR2 FQGNSA. V lost 5 bases and J lost 5, with 12 bases in between. The part of the CDR3 DNA that was read is TGTGCCAGCAGCAGCGATCCGGGTACCGGGGAG. Protein: CASSSDPGTGE. The full CDR3 protein is CASSSDPGTGELFF.

This clone is classed as medium-sized by frequency. The sequenced fragment ends 3 residues before the CDR3 boundary, so the rest is inferred from the germline J gene. This chain joins TRBV14 and TRBJ2-3; TRBD2 agrees at 8 bases. Unmatched junction bases numbered 9, after V lost 2 bases and J lost 2 bases. The CDR3 is 17 amino acids. The germline V gene encodes CDR1 SGHDN and CDR2 FVKESK. The covered CDR3 bases are TGTGCCAGCAGCCAATCCCGACTAGCGTGGAACACAGATACG. Its translation is CASSQSRLAWNTDT. The whole CDR3 reads CASSQSRLAWNTDTQYF.

Worth noting for this clone: The read ends 3 residues early relative to the CDR3; the germline J gene fills the gap. The rearrangement joins TRBV20-1 to TRBJ1-5; D gene uncertain. The length of the CDR3 is 14 residues. V was trimmed by 1 base and J by 5 bases, leaving 12 bases between them. Germline CDR1 reads DFQATT; CDR2 reads SNEGSKA (reference sequence). The CDR3 protein is CSARVRGGDQPQHF. The CDR3 DNA, read in part, is TGCAGTGCTAGAGTGCGGGGTGGCGATCAGCCC.

Concerning this clone itself: The CDR3 end is not reached by the read, which stops 3 residues before it; the germline J gene fills it in. This rearrangement joins TRBV24-1 to TRBJ2-1; 10 nucleotides align to TRBD1. The germline gives CDR1 KGHDR, CDR2 SFDVKD. J was trimmed by 9 bases and V by 9 bases; bases with no gene match: 7. CDR3 length: 13 residues. The DNA read from the CDR3 is TGTGCCACCGGGACAGGGGTTGGATCTGAG. Protein sequence: CATGTGVGSE. The CDR3 in its entirety is CATGTGVGSEQFF.

Remarks on this clone: Coverage ceases 3 residues before the CDR3 finishes, and the germline J gene fills in the end. The chain has TRBV20-1 and TRBJ1-5; 9 bases match TRBD1. The length of the CDR3 is 18 residues. Unmatched junction bases numbered 15, after V lost 0 bases and J lost 6 bases. Germline values: CDR1 DFQATT, CDR2 SNEGSKA (reference sequence). The CDR3 here is CSARDRRTGVRLGQPQHF. The sequenced CDR3 bases are TGCAGTGCTAGAGATCGGCGGACAGGGGTGCGACTGGGTCAGCCC.

Turning to this clone: The CDR3 end falls 3 residues outside the read, so it is completed with the germline J gene. The V and J genes are TRBV6-1 and TRBJ2-4, with D possibly called TRBD1 or TRBD2 (5 bases each). CDR1 MNHNS and CDR2 SASEGT come from the germline V gene. This CDR3 is 12 amino acids long. The CDR3 DNA, read in part, is TGTGCCAGCAGTGCCCGAGGGGATGGT. Protein sequence: CASSARGDG. In full, the CDR3 reads CASSARGDGQYF.

With regard to this clone: The CDR3 end falls 3 residues outside the read, so it is completed with the germline J gene. V gene TRBV5-5 combines with J gene TRBJ2-2, with a tentative D call TRBD1 (6 bases). V shed 4 bases and J shed 2 bases, with 12 bases lying between them. The CDR3 is 15 residues long. Germline CDR1 is SGHKS and CDR2 is YYEKEE (reference sequence). The part of the CDR3 DNA that was read is TGTGCCAGCAGCACGGGGACACCTAACACCGGGGAG. Protein: CASSTGTPNTGE. The CDR3 in its entirety is CASSTGTPNTGELFF.

Of note for this clone: Read sequence stops 3 residues before the CDR3 end, and the germline J gene provides the missing end. This chain uses TRBV10-3 with TRBJ1-3, with D perhaps matching TRBD1 (6 bases). CDR1 and CDR2 (germline): ENHRY, SYGVKD. The CDR3 has 13 residues. The V and J ends lost 8 bases and 3 bases respectively, with 11 bases between them. CDR3 bases read: TGTGCCATCGCCCGACAGGATGGAAACACC. Amino acid sequence: CAIARQDGNT. The entire CDR3 protein reads CAIARQDGNTIYF.

In the case of this clone: One end of the junction fails to match germline, which may point to a read error. With the read ending 3 residues before the CDR3 end, the germline J gene is used to fill in that end. The chain uses TRBV7-9 and TRBJ2-2, with D uncertain. Germline CDR1 is SEHNR and CDR2 is FQNEAQ (reference sequence). This CDR3 spans 12 amino acids. The DNA read from the CDR3 is TGTTCCAGCAGTGGCCTCTTCGAAAAG. This codes for CSSSGLFEK. The whole CDR3 is CSSSGLFEKLFF.

As for this clone: The CDR3 end is not reached by the read, which stops 3 residues before it; the germline J gene fills it in. V is TRBV11-3 and J is TRBJ2-3; D remains unclear. Germline CDR1 SGHNT, CDR2 YENEEA. The CDR3 sequence is 13 residues long. The V end was cut by 0 bases, the J end by 6 bases, with 7 bases between. The CDR3 bases that were read are TGTGCCAGCAGCTTAGATGGCTCGGATACG. This gives the protein CASSLDGSDT. The CDR3 in full is CASSLDGSDTQYF.

Comments on this clone: Read data end 3 residues before the CDR3 end; the end is taken from the germline J gene. The chain links TRBV2 to TRBJ2-2; tentatively, D is TRBD2 (5 bases). From germline, CDR1 is SNHLY and CDR2 FYNNEI. The CDR3 runs to 15 residues. The CDR3 protein is CASMREGSYNSPLFF. The CDR3 DNA, read in part, is TGTGCCAGCATGCGCGAGGGCTCCTATAATTCACCG.

On this clone: Read data end 3 residues before the CDR3 end; the end is taken from the germline J gene. Other DNA sequences of this sample code for an identical CDR3. The chain couples TRBV10-3 to TRBJ1-2, with 10 bases fitting TRBD1. The CDR3 sequence is 16 residues long. With 6 bases clipped from V and 7 bases from J, the junction kept 14 bases outside the gene matches. The germline gives CDR1 ENHRY, CDR2 SYGVKD. CDR3 sequence reads: CAISETTTGGDAGYTF. The DNA read from the CDR3 is TGTGCCATCAGCGAAACTACGACAGGGGGCGATGCTGGC.

Regarding this clone: The read terminates 3 residues before the CDR3 end, so the remaining end is supplied by the germline J gene. This sequence joins TRBV19 and TRBJ2-3; possible D gene TRBD1, 6 bases. Germline-derived CDR1 and CDR2 are LNHDA and SQIVND (reference sequence). V shed 4 bases and J shed 6 bases, with 17 bases lying between them. CDR3 size: 15 residues. The CDR3 bases that were read are TGTGCCAGTAGTACACAGGGTTTCGGCCGGGATACG. It codes for CASSTQGFGRDT. The CDR3, in full, reads CASSTQGFGRDTQYF.

CDR3 bases read: TGCGCCAGCACGCGAACCCGACAGGGGGACGACGAG. This gives the protein CASTRTRQGDDE. Given in full, the CDR3 is CASTRTRQGDDEQYF. The rearrangement uses TRBV5-1 and TRBJ2-7; 9 positions match TRBD1. The sequence runs out 3 residues before the end of the CDR3; the remainder is reconstructed from the germline J gene. The germline CDR1 and CDR2 sequences are SGHRS and YFSETQ. The V gene end was trimmed by 6 bases and the J gene end by 5 bases; junction bases not matched to a gene: 12. CDR3 length: 15 amino acids.

Regarding this clone: Read data end 3 residues before the CDR3 end; the end is taken from the germline J gene. Other DNA variants within this sample encode the same CDR3. The genes are TRBV30 and TRBJ1-3; D is ambiguous. The V and J ends lost 2 bases and 4 bases respectively, with 12 bases between them. Germline CDR1 GTSNPN, CDR2 SVGIG (reference sequence). This CDR3 is 14 amino acids long. The CDR3 reads CAWSRQVRGNTIYF. The CDR3 bases that were read are TGTGCCTGGAGTAGACAAGTGAGAGGAAACACC.

CDR3 bases read: TGTGCCAGTAGTCTTCGGGGAGTGAACACTGAA. The encoded protein is CASSLRGVNTE. The entire CDR3 is CASSLRGVNTEAFF. V gene TRBV19 combines with J gene TRBJ1-1, with D unresolved. The CDR3 end lies 3 residues beyond the end of the read and is filled in from the germline J gene. The V gene's germline CDR1 is LNHDA and CDR2 SQIVND (reference sequence). This CDR3 has 14 residues. V lost 5 bases, J lost 0 bases, and 10 bases lay in between.

As regards this clone: The CDR3 end lies 3 residues beyond the end of the read and is filled in from the germline J gene. This chain joins TRBV5-6 and TRBJ1-2; D is possibly TRBD1 (6 bases). Germline V gene lookup returns CDR1 SGHDT and CDR2 YYEEEE. The CDR3 contains 15 residues. CDR3 DNA, as far as it was read: TGTGCCAGCAGCTTGGTTGGCAGGGGAGCTGAAGGC. It yields the protein CASSLVGRGAEG. The whole CDR3 region reads CASSLVGRGAEGYTF.

The CDR3 region is CASSLSSSGPNYEQYF. The part of the CDR3 DNA that was read is TGTGCCAGCAGCTTAAGCTCTAGCGGGCCGAACTACGAG. The chain employs TRBV7-3 and TRBJ2-7; 8 bases are shared with TRBD2. The observed sequence ends 3 residues before the CDR3 terminus, with the missing tail filled in from the germline J gene. CDR1 is SGHTA, CDR2 FQGTGA, per germline. This CDR3 is 16 amino acids long. With 1 base clipped from V and 3 bases from J, the junction kept 8 bases outside the gene matches.

Details on this clone: The CDR3 goes on 3 residues after the read ends, and that part is filled in from the germline J gene. J is TRBJ2-2 and V is TRBV5-1; 9 nucleotides match TRBD1. The trim removed 5 bases at V and 4 bases at J, leaving 9 bases unmatched. Germline V lookup: CDR1 SGHRS, CDR2 YFSETQ. The CDR3 runs to 16 residues. Incomplete CDR3 DNA: TGCGCCAGCAGGCGTACAGGGGGCGCTGGCACCGGGGAG. Protein product: CASRRTGGAGTGE. The full CDR3 protein reads CASRRTGGAGTGELFF. Full variable domain (remainder filled in from reference TRBV5-1 and TRBJ2-2): KAGVTQTPRYLIKTRGQQVTLSCSPISGHRSVSWYQQTPGQGLQFLFEYFSETQRNKGNFPGRFSGRQFSNSRSEMNVSTLELGDSALYLCASRRTGGAGTGELFFGEGSRLTVL.

Concerning this clone itself: The read ends 3 residues before the CDR3 terminus; that terminus is restored from the germline J gene. The V and J genes are TRBV2 and TRBJ1-2; 7 positions agree with TRBD1. After removal of 1 base from V and 5 bases from J, the junction contained 10 bases not matched to a gene. The CDR3 contains 16 residues. The V gene's germline CDR1 is SNHLY and CDR2 FYNNEI. CDR3 DNA, as far as it was read: TGTGCCAGCAGTGAAGGACAGGGTACATGGGGGTATGGC. Translated: CASSEGQGTWGYG. The full CDR3 protein reads CASSEGQGTWGYGYTF.

As to this clone: With the read ending 3 residues before the CDR3 end, the germline J gene is used to fill in that end. This rearrangement joins TRBV6-2 or TRBV6-3 to TRBJ2-2, with a weak D call TRBD2 (6 bases). The CDR3 has 14 amino acids. Trimming shortened V by 2 bases and J by 3 bases, and 7 bases separated the two germline ends. Germline V lookup: CDR1 MNHEY, CDR2 SVGEGT. The CDR3 DNA, read in part, is TGTGCCAGCAGTTACCTAGCGTACACCGGGGAG. It encodes CASSYLAYTGE. The CDR3, in full, reads CASSYLAYTGELFF.

On this clone itself: The read stops 3 residues short of the end of the CDR3; the missing end is completed from the germline J gene. The chain is built from TRBV7-7 and TRBJ2-3, with 8 nucleotides matching TRBD2. From germline, CDR1 is SSHAT and CDR2 FNYEAQ (reference sequence). V shed 1 base, J shed 7 bases, and the junction held 10 bases outside the gene matches. The CDR3 covers 16 residues. The CDR3 here is CASSLGTSPSSYTQYF. Incomplete CDR3 DNA: TGTGCCAGCAGCTTAGGGACTAGCCCATCCAGTTATACG.

To note about this clone: The observed sequence ends 3 residues before the CDR3 terminus, with the missing tail filled in from the germline J gene. V usage is TRBV7-8 and J usage is TRBJ2-1; 7 positions match TRBD2. The CDR3 is 15 residues long. Germline V gives CDR1 SGHVS, CDR2 FQNEAQ. V shed 8 bases, J shed 5 bases, and the junction held 12 bases outside the gene matches. The CDR3 loop reads CASGRTLARDNEQFF. The CDR3 bases that were read are TGTGCCAGCGGACGCACACTAGCGCGGGACAATGAG.